The T cell receptor beta chain described here comes from a study of beta chain features in type 1 diabetes. Findings and limits, study-wide: Insertions were fewer and deletions more numerous at VDJ junctions in type 1 diabetes patients.

At least ten counts were recorded for this clone. Its antigen is not known. Unmatched junction bases numbered 7, after V lost 4 bases and J lost 7 bases. This CDR3 is built from 13 residues. The germline V gene has CDR1 GTSNPN and CDR2 SVGIG (reference sequence). Every isolated RNA sample was fully reverse transcribed, so sequencing captured expressed TCRB transcripts. The assay was immunoSEQ multiplex PCR, and TCRdb's table has in-frame clones only and misses some. Of under 250,000 clones in the sample, roughly 10% were seen once. Each of the CD4+ naive, central memory, regulatory and stem cell-like memory populations was sorted via CD45RO/CCR7/CD25/CD127/CD95/CD27.

The V and J genes are TRBV30 and TRBJ1-5; 7 bases are shared with TRBD1. The sequence was collected from a man younger than 35 in good health. Sequenced input: central memory CD4+ T cells from blood. CDR3 bases: TGTGCCTGGACCGAACAGGGGCAGCAGCCCCAGCATTTT. As protein: CAWTEQGQQPQHF.